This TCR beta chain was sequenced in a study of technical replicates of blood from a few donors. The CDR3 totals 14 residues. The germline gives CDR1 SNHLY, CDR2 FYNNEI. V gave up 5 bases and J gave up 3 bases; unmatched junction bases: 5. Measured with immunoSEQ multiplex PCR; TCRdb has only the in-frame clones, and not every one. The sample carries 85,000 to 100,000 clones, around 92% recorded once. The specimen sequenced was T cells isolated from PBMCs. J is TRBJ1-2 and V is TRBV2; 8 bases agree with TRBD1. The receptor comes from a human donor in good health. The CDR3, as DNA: TGTGCCAGCAGTATCCTGACAGGGGACTATGGCTACACCTTC. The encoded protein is CASSILTGDYGYTF.